This passage covers 15 T cell receptor beta chains from one sample sequenced in a study of blood T cell repertoires in COVID-19. Libraries were prepared by immunoSEQ multiplex PCR; TCRdb keeps only in-frame clonotypes and omits some of them. The profile shows around 140,000 clones, about four fifths of them singletons. The sample consisted of peripheral blood. The receptor set was obtained from a man aged 55 to 70 with acute or convalescent COVID-19.

Details on this clone: Other DNA sequences in this specimen translate into the identical CDR3. CDR3 sequence reads: CASSLRDRDTGELFF. In nucleotides, the CDR3 is TGTGCCAGCAGCCTCCGGGACAGGGACACCGGGGAGCTGTTTTTT. V usage is TRBV7-9 and J usage is TRBJ2-2, with 9 bases matching TRBD1. The CDR3 extends over 15 amino acids. Unmatched junction bases numbered 4, after V lost 5 bases and J lost 3 bases. Germline CDR1 SEHNR, CDR2 FQNEAQ (reference sequence).

The rearrangement uses TRBV19 and TRBJ1-1; the D is unclear. The CDR3 loop spans 13 amino acids. From germline, CDR1 is LNHDA and CDR2 SQIVND (reference sequence). Trimming took off 8 bases at V and 0 bases at J, with 10 bases between the two ends. This chain's CDR3 is CASSTTLNTEAFF. The CDR3 DNA is TGTGCCAGTTCAACCACACTGAACACTGAAGCTTTCTTT.

This chain joins TRBV6-5 and TRBJ2-1; tentatively, D is TRBD1 (7 bases). The CDR3 has 13 residues. CDR1 is MNHEY and CDR2 is SVGAGI in the germline V gene. V was clipped by 7 bases and J by 8 bases, with 15 bases between them. The CDR3: CASTPQGRYEQFF. CDR3 nucleotide sequence: TGTGCCAGCACCCCACAGGGGAGGTATGAGCAGTTCTTC.

The V gene is TRBV6-5, the J gene TRBJ1-1; no clear D gene. Trimming left V 0 bases short and J 4 bases short, with 9 bases between. This CDR3 has 14 amino acids. Germline CDR1 reads MNHEY; CDR2 reads SVGAGI. The CDR3, as DNA: TGTGCCAGCAGTTACTCCTCCAGGATCACTGAAGCTTTCTTT. It yields the protein CASSYSSRITEAFF.

V usage is TRBV3-1 (or the pseudogene TRBV3-2) and J usage is TRBJ1-2, with D hard to call. Trimming removed 0 bases from V and 8 bases from J, with 13 bases in between. This CDR3 has 14 residues. Germline CDR1 LGHDT, CDR2 YNNKEL (reference sequence). The CDR3 protein is CASSQDPRSLGYTF. CDR3 DNA sequence: TGTGCCAGCAGCCAAGATCCTAGATCTCTAGGCTACACCTTC.

V and J are TRBV6-1 and TRBJ1-2; maybe TRBD1 (5 bases). The CDR3 has 15 residues. Germline CDR1 and CDR2: MNHNS and SASEGT. Trimming took off 3 bases at V and 4 bases at J, with 15 bases between the two ends. The CDR3 reads CASSETQGGVYGYTF. In DNA, the CDR3 is TGTGCCAGCAGTGAGACCCAGGGTGGGGTCTATGGCTACACCTTC.

In its sample, this clone was seen once. The chain links TRBV19 to TRBJ2-7, with a tentative D call TRBD1 (6 bases). The V gene lost 5 bases and the J gene lost 3 bases, with 17 bases spanning the gap. There are 15 residues in the CDR3. CDR1 LNHDA and CDR2 SQIVND come from the germline V gene (reference sequence). The CDR3 sequence is CASSLTGQFSYEQYF. The CDR3 nucleotides are TGTGCCAGTAGTCTAACAGGACAGTTTAGCTACGAGCAGTACTTC.

The genes are TRBV7-3 and TRBJ2-1; 8 positions agree with TRBD2. Germline assignment: CDR1 SGHTA and CDR2 FQGTGA. The CDR3 loop spans 14 amino acids. The V and J ends lost 4 bases and 8 bases, in that order; junction bases with no gene match: 7. CDR3 in amino acids: CASSSQRGTYEQFF. The CDR3 DNA is TGTGCCAGCAGCTCGCAGCGGGGGACCTATGAGCAGTTCTTC.

The chain combines TRBV11-3 with TRBJ2-5, with no clear D. CDR1 and CDR2 (germline): SGHNT, YENEEA. Trimming left V 2 bases short and J 2 bases short, with 6 bases between. This CDR3 has 13 residues. Here the CDR3 reads CASSLNGQETQYF. CDR3 nucleotide sequence: TGTGCCAGCAGCTTAAACGGGCAAGAGACCCAGTACTTC.

This chain links TRBV11-2 with TRBJ2-1, with D maybe TRBD2 (5 bases). The length of the CDR3 is 14 residues. V lost 5 bases, J lost 8 bases, and 16 bases lay in between. Germline CDR1 is SGHAT and CDR2 is FQNNGV. Written as DNA, the CDR3 is TGTGCCAGCAGCCCCGGTCTCGGGCGGGATGAGCAGTTCTTC. Its translation: CASSPGLGRDEQFF.

The chain employs TRBV24-1 and TRBJ1-2, with TRBD1 identical over 9 bases. V shed 4 bases, J shed 0 bases, and the junction held 5 bases outside the gene matches. The CDR3 extends over 16 amino acids. Germline V gene data show CDR1 as KGHDR and CDR2 as SFDVKD. The CDR3 nucleotides are TGTGCCACCAGTGACTACCGACAGGGGGCTAACTATGGCTACACCTTC. It translates to CATSDYRQGANYGYTF.

The chain uses TRBV28 and TRBJ1-2; possibly TRBD1 for D (5 bases). The CDR3 length is 16 residues. Germline lookup yields CDR1 MDHEN and CDR2 SYDVKM. V lost 4 bases and J 8 bases, leaving 23 bases between the germline ends. The CDR3 DNA follows: TGTGCCAGCAGTTACAGTCCAGGGAATAACGTAGGAGGCTACACCTTC. Translating gives CASSYSPGNNVGGYTF.

The V and J genes are TRBV9 and TRBJ2-5, with 11 bases fitting TRBD2. Germline V gene data show CDR1 as SGDLS and CDR2 as YYNGEE. The CDR3 length is 15 residues. The V gene end was trimmed by 4 bases and the J gene end by 2 bases; junction bases not matched to a gene: 4. The CDR3 nucleotides read TGTGCCAGCAGCCTCGGACTAGCGGGTCAAGAGACCCAGTACTTC. This codes for CASSLGLAGQETQYF.

This chain uses TRBV21-1 with TRBJ1-5. TRBV21-1 is annotated as a pseudogene. This CDR3 contains 16 residues. The CDR3 sequence is CASSKSALYSNQPQHF. Here the CDR3 DNA reads TGTGCCAGCAGCAAATCCGCACTCTATAGCAATCAGCCCCAGCATTTT.

This chain uses TRBV6-2 or TRBV6-3 with TRBJ2-1, with 10 positions matching TRBD2. CDR1 MNHEY and CDR2 SVGEGT come from the germline V gene. The CDR3 extends over 17 amino acids. Losses at the gene ends were 2 bases for V and 3 bases for J; bases not matched to a gene: 7. CDR3 region: CASSYPLAGAHYNEQFF. The CDR3 region has the DNA TGTGCCAGCAGTTACCCCCTAGCGGGGGCACACTACAATGAGCAGTTCTTC.